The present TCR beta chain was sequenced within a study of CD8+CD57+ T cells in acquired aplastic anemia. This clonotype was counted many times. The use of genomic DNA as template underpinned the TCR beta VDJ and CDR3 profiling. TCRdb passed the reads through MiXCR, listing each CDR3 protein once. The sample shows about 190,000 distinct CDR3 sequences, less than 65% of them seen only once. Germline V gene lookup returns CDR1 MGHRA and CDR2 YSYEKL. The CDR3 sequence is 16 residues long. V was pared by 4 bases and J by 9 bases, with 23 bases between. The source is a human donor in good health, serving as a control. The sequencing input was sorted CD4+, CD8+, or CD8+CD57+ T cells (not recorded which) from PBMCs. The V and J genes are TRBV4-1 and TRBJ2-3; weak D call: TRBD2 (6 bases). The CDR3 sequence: CASSLRGLTSERTQYF. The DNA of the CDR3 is TGCGCCAGCAGCCTGCGAGGACTAACCTCGGAACGGACGCAGTATTTT.